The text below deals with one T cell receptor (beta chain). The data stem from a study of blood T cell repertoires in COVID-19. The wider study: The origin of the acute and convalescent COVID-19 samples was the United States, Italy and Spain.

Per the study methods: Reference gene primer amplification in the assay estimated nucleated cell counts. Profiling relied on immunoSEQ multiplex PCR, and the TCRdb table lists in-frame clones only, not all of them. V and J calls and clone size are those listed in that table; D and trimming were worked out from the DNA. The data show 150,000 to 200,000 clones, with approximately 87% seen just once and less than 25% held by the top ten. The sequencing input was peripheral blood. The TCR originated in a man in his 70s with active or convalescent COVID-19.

The CDR3 sequence: CASSDDRVYAAYGYTF. As DNA, the CDR3 is TGTGCCAGCAGTGACGACAGGGTTTATGCTGCCTATGGCTACACCTTC. V is TRBV6-1 and J is TRBJ1-2; 7 nucleotides match TRBD1. This CDR3 region has 16 residues. With 3 bases clipped from V and 4 bases from J, the junction kept 11 bases outside the gene matches. CDR1 and CDR2 (germline): MNHNS, SASEGT.